The 23 T cell receptor beta chains presented below share a single source sample, sequenced in a study of T cell responses to AZD1222 COVID-19 vaccine. Clones were sequenced by immunoSEQ multiplex PCR, and TCRdb holds only the in-frame ones, with some missing. The sample gives 90,000 to 150,000 clones, just over 90% of which show up once; roughly 4.5% is in the top ten. The sample was peripheral blood, taken on day 0 of AZD1222 vaccination. These TCRs come from an adult in good health.

The chain recombines TRBV6-5 with TRBJ1-2; TRBD1 might be the D (5 bases). V gave up 6 bases and J gave up 10 bases, with 15 bases separating them. The CDR3 has 12 amino acids. Per germline, CDR1 MNHEY and CDR2 SVGAGI. The CDR3 sequence: CASRAQGGYYTF. CDR3 coding DNA: TGTGCCAGCAGGGCTCAGGGAGGGTACTACACCTTC.

The chain carries TRBV4-2 and TRBJ2-2, with D unresolved. CDR1 is LGHNA and CDR2 is YNFKEQ in the germline V gene. CDR3 length: 17 residues. The V end lost 0 bases, the J end lost 3 bases, and 14 bases lay between the germline ends. DNA for the CDR3: TGTGCCAGCAGCCAAGATCTAACAACGCTATACACCGGGGAGCTGTTTTTT. Translating it yields CASSQDLTTLYTGELFF.

The chain couples TRBV6-1 to TRBJ1-2; D call uncertain. The V and J ends lost 3 bases and 4 bases respectively, with 9 bases between them. Per germline, CDR1 MNHNS and CDR2 SASEGT. The CDR3 has 13 amino acids. The CDR3 DNA reads TGTGCCAGCAGTGAGGGCAGTCTCTATGGCTACACCTTC. The encoded protein is CASSEGSLYGYTF.

The chain is built from TRBV27 and TRBJ2-7; no clear D. The germline CDR1 and CDR2 sequences are MNHEY and SMNVEV (reference sequence). V dropped 5 bases and J dropped 0 bases, with 11 bases sitting between them. This CDR3 spans 14 amino acids. The CDR3 DNA reads as TGTGCCAGCAGTCCCGGTTCCAGCTCCTACGAGCAGTACTTC. Translated, it gives CASSPGSSSYEQYF.

This chain uses TRBV7-9 with TRBJ2-2; D is perhaps TRBD2 (6 bases). Germline-derived CDR1 and CDR2 are SEHNR and FQNEAQ (reference sequence). CDR3 size: 17 residues. V was clipped by 7 bases and J by 0 bases, with 18 bases between them. CDR3 in amino acids: CASTPRVGRANTGELFF. For the CDR3, the DNA is TGTGCCAGCACCCCTCGGGTCGGGAGAGCGAACACCGGGGAGCTGTTTTTT. Supplemented by reference TRBV7-9 and TRBJ2-2, the full variable domain reads DTGVSQNPRHKITKRGQNVTFRCDPISEHNRLYWYRQTLGQGPEFLTYFQNEAQLEKSRLLSDRFSAERPKGSFSTLEIQRTEQGDSAMYLCASTPRVGRANTGELFFGEGSRLTVL.

This clone was seen a single time. The V gene is TRBV6-4, the J gene TRBJ2-7; a possible D gene is TRBD1 (6 bases). CDR1 MRHNA and CDR2 SNTAGT come from the germline V gene. The length of the CDR3 is 16 residues. Deletions cut 1 base from V and 0 bases from J, with 13 bases between. In DNA, the CDR3 is TGTGCCAGCAGTGACTACAGGGCCCCGAACTCCTACGAGCAGTACTTC. The encoded protein is CASSDYRAPNSYEQYF.

This clone was seen just once. The rearrangement joins TRBV19 to TRBJ2-3; 9 bases agree with TRBD2. Germline V lookup: CDR1 LNHDA, CDR2 SQIVND (reference sequence). This CDR3 has 15 amino acids. V was pared by 3 bases and J by 1 base, with 2 bases of the junction left unmatched. The CDR3 DNA reads TGTGCCAGTAGTATGGCTAGCGGGGGCACAGATACGCAGTATTTT. Its protein product is CASSMASGGTDTQYF.

The rearrangement joins TRBV28 to TRBJ2-7; 7 bases match TRBD2. V dropped 2 bases and J dropped 7; count of bases not matched to a gene: 17. This CDR3 comprises 17 residues. Per the germline V gene, CDR1 is MDHEN and CDR2 is SYDVKM. The CDR3 here is CASSLNQRGRKEGEQYF. DNA of the CDR3: TGTGCCAGCAGTTTAAATCAGCGGGGCAGGAAGGAGGGTGAGCAGTACTTC.

CDR3 protein: CASSQDRAGKVSSNSPLHF. CDR3 sequence (DNA): TGTGCCAGCAGCCAAGATCGGGCGGGGAAAGTGTCTAGTAATTCACCCCTCCACTTT. V and J are TRBV4-2 and TRBJ1-6, with unresolved D. Trimming removed 0 bases at V and 6 bases at J, with 21 bases between. The CDR3 loop spans 19 amino acids. In germline, CDR1 is LGHNA, CDR2 YNFKEQ.

The chain links TRBV3-1 (or the pseudogene TRBV3-2) to TRBJ1-2; 7 nucleotides agree with TRBD1. J gave up 0 bases and V 0 bases, and 7 bases lay outside the gene matches. The CDR3 is 17 amino acids. In germline, CDR1 is LGHDT, CDR2 YNNKEL (reference sequence). The CDR3 DNA is TGTGCCAGCAGCCAAGATACCAGGGGGGGAGCTAACTATGGCTACACCTTC. Translating gives CASSQDTRGGANYGYTF.

The rearrangement links TRBV9 to TRBJ2-5, with 7 bases identical to TRBD1. Germline CDR1 is SGDLS and CDR2 is YYNGEE. The V segment lost 3 bases and the J segment 5 bases; nucleotides outside the gene matches: 10. This CDR3 spans 15 amino acids. The DNA for the CDR3 is TGTGCCAGCAGCGCTGTTCCGGGACAGATGGAGACCCAGTACTTC. Amino acids: CASSAVPGQMETQYF.

The chain joins TRBV25-1 to TRBJ2-3, with 9 bases aligning to TRBD1. The trim removed 8 bases at V and 2 bases at J, leaving 2 bases unmatched. Germline V gives CDR1 MGHDK, CDR2 SYGVNS. This CDR3 is 13 amino acids long. The chain's CDR3 is CASRDRVTDTQYF. CDR3 nucleotide sequence: TGTGCCAGCCGGGACAGGGTCACAGATACGCAGTATTTT. Full variable domain (missing parts from reference TRBV25-1 and TRBJ2-3): EADIYQTPRYLVIGTGKKITLECSQTMGHDKMYWYQQDPGMELHLIHYSYGVNSTEKGDLSSESTVSRIRTEHFPLTLESARPSHTSQYLCASRDRVTDTQYFGPGTRLTVL.

DNA of the CDR3: TGTGCCAGCAGTTCGACTGGGACGGGAAATTCACCCCTCCACTTT. It is translated as CASSSTGTGNSPLHF. V gene TRBV27 combines with J gene TRBJ1-6; a possible D gene is TRBD1 (5 bases). The CDR3 runs 15 residues. In germline, CDR1 is MNHEY, CDR2 SMNVEV (reference sequence). Between the trimmed V and J ends, which lost 4 bases and 7 bases, there was a span of 14 bases.

This clone appeared a single time. The chain uses TRBV28 and TRBJ2-1; either TRBD1 or TRBD2 may supply D (7 bases each). V lost 6 bases to trimming and J lost 0 bases, with 12 bases between them. CDR1 MDHEN and CDR2 SYDVKM come from the germline V gene. The CDR3 extends over 15 amino acids. CDR3 loop: CASSPGGGSYNEQFF. The CDR3 DNA sequence: TGTGCCAGCAGCCCAGGGGGGGGCTCCTACAATGAGCAGTTCTTC.

The V call is TRBV21-1, the J call TRBJ2-7. TRBV21-1 is termed a pseudogene. This CDR3 has 14 residues. CDR3 sequence (DNA): TGTGCCAGCAGCGCCCAGCAAGTCTCCTACGAGCAGTACTTC. Protein sequence: CASSAQQVSYEQYF.

The chain has TRBV6-2 or TRBV6-3 and TRBJ2-7, with D maybe TRBD1 (6 bases). CDR1 is MNHEY, CDR2 SVGEGT, per germline. V lost 4 bases and J lost 4, with 17 bases in between. The CDR3 runs 15 residues. The CDR3 is CASSSLDRIKYEQYF. DNA of the CDR3: TGTGCCAGCAGTTCCCTAGACAGGATTAAATACGAGCAGTACTTC.

This chain links TRBV11-2 with TRBJ1-2; D remains unclear. Trimming shortened V by 3 bases and J by 4 bases, and 6 bases separated the two germline ends. The CDR3 totals 12 residues. Germline CDR1 is SGHAT and CDR2 is FQNNGV. CDR3 sequence reads: CASSLGIYGYTF. CDR3 in DNA: TGTGCCAGCAGCTTGGGGATCTATGGCTACACCTTC.

The CDR3 reads CASSYGGGVLREQYF. The CDR3 nucleotides are TGTGCCAGCAGTTACGGGGGGGGCGTTCTGAGAGAGCAGTACTTC. The chain employs TRBV6-2 or TRBV6-3 and TRBJ2-7; D perhaps matches TRBD2 (7 bases). Trimming pared 2 bases from V and 7 bases from J, leaving 18 bases between. The CDR3 runs 15 residues. CDR1 is MNHEY, CDR2 SVGEGT, per germline.

This chain links TRBV7-9 with TRBJ2-5, with D tentatively TRBD2 (6 bases). Germline lookup yields CDR1 SEHNR and CDR2 FQNEAQ (reference sequence). This CDR3 contains 13 residues. The germline V and J ends were trimmed by 7 bases and 7 bases, with 16 bases remaining between them. CDR3: CASTEGLPGTQYF. The DNA of the CDR3 is TGTGCCAGCACCGAGGGACTCCCGGGGACCCAGTACTTC.

J is TRBJ1-1 and V is TRBV7-2; D uncertain. Germline V gene data show CDR1 as SGHTA and CDR2 as FQGNSA. The CDR3 consists of 11 residues. The V end was cut by 7 bases, the J end by 1 base, with 4 bases between. CDR3 in DNA: TGTGCCAGCACCCGGAACACTGAAGCTTTCTTT. It encodes CASTRNTEAFF.

About this clone itself: At one end, the junction sequence differs from germline, possibly due to a read error. The chain carries TRBV10-1 and TRBJ1-2; D is perhaps TRBD1 (5 bases). This CDR3 has 14 residues. The germline V gene has CDR1 WNHNN and CDR2 SYGVQD (reference sequence). The CDR3 sequence is CASRGHEGSAYNSF. The CDR3 nucleotides read TGCGCCAGCAGAGGGCACGAGGGGTCAGCTTATAACTCCTTC.

V and J are TRBV28 and TRBJ2-5, with D possibly being TRBD2 (5 bases). The germline CDR1 and CDR2 sequences are MDHEN and SYDVKM. Trimming took off 8 bases at V and 2 bases at J, with 15 bases between the two ends. The CDR3 contains 14 residues. The CDR3 loop is CASLRAGKQETQYF. The DNA for the CDR3 is TGTGCCAGCTTGAGGGCAGGTAAACAAGAGACCCAGTACTTC.

V usage is TRBV18 and J usage is TRBJ2-7, with TRBD1 matching over 12 bases. Germline V CDR1 and CDR2: KGHSH, LQKENI. This CDR3 has 15 amino acids. V shed 4 bases and J 3 bases; nucleotides not matched to a gene: 4. For the CDR3, the DNA is TGTGCCAGCTCACGTGGGACAGGGGGCGTCTACGAGCAGTACTTC. Protein product: CASSRGTGGVYEQYF.